The T cell receptor beta chain described here comes from a study of blood T cells in healthy people across ages. Details on this clonotype: Antigen: not known. A much larger clone lies one base from this, so it may be a read error.

A second PCR, run for roughly 7 to 11 cycles, used a sample-barcoded 5' primer plus a J-beta primer mix. Carrying 12 random nucleotides, a template-switch adaptor labeled each individual cDNA molecule. TCRdb reanalysed the 5' RACE reads using MiXCR and keeps one entry per CDR3 protein. The repertoire holds 870,000 or so distinct CDR3 sequences, with less than 35% as singletons. Notes on the study in general: Age advanced and TCR beta diversity per million T cells fell, roughly linearly.

Total RNA was isolated from each sample in quantities of at least 6 micrograms. The sequence came from an elderly woman in good health. The sequencing input was blood.

This chain's CDR3 is CASSLAAGDYGYTF. CDR3 nucleotide sequence: TGTGCCAGCAGCTTAGCGGCAGGGGACTATGGCTACACCTTC. V and J are TRBV7-6 and TRBJ1-2, with a tentative D call TRBD1 (6 bases). Germline assignment: CDR1 SGHVS and CDR2 FNYEAQ. Trimming removed 0 bases at V and 3 bases at J, with 8 bases between. The CDR3 contains 14 residues.